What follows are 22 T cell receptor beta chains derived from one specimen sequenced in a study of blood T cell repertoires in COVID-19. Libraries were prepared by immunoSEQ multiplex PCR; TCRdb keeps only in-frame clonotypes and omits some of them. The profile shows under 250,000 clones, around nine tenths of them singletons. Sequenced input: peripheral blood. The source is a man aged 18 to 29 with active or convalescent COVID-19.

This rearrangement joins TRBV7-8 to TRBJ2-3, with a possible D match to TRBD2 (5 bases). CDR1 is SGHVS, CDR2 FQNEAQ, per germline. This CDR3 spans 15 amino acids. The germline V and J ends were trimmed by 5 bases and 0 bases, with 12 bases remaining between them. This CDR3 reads CASSRRGGSTDTQYF. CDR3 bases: TGTGCCAGCAGCCGCCGAGGAGGAAGCACAGATACGCAGTATTTT.

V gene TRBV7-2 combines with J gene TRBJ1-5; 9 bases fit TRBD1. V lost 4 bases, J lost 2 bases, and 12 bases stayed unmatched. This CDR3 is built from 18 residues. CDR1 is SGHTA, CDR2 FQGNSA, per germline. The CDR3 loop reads CASSSLGQGFVGNQPQHF. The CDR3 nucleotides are TGTGCCAGCAGCTCATTAGGACAGGGGTTTGTGGGCAATCAGCCCCAGCATTTT.

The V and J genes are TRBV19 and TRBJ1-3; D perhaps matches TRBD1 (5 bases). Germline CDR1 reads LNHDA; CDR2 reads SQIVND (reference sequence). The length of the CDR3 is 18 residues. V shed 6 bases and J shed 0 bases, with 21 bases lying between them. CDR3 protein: CASSPLRGRDSSGNTIYF. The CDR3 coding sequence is TGTGCCAGTAGCCCCCTTAGGGGACGGGACTCCTCTGGAAACACCATATATTTT.

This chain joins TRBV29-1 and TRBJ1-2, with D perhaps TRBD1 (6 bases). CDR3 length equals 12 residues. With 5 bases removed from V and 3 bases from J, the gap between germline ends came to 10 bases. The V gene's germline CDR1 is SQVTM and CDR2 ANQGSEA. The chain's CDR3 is CSVSAGDYGYTF. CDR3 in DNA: TGCAGCGTTTCCGCAGGGGACTATGGCTACACCTTC.

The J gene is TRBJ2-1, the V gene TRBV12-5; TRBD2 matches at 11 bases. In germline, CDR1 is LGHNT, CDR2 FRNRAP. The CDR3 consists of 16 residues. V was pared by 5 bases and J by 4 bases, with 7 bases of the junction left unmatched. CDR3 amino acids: CASGPTSGGRYNEQFF. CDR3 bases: TGTGCTAGTGGTCCAACTAGCGGGGGAAGGTACAATGAGCAGTTCTTC.

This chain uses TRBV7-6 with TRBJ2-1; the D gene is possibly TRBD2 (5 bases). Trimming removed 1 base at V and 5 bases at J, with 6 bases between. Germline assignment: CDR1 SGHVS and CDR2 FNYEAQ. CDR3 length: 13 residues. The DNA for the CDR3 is TGTGCCAGCAGCTTAGGCGGGCACAATGAGCAGTTCTTC. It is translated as CASSLGGHNEQFF.

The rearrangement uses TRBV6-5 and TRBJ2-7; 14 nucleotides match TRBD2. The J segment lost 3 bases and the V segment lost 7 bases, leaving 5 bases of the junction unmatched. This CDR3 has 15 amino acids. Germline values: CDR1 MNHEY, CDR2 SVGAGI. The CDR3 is CASNLGTSGSYEQYF. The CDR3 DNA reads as TGTGCCAGCAACCTGGGGACTAGCGGGAGCTACGAGCAGTACTTC.

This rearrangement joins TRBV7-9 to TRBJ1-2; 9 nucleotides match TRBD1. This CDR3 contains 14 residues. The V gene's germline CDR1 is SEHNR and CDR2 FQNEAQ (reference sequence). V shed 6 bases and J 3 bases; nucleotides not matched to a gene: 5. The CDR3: CASRPWDRDYGYTF. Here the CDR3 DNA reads TGTGCCAGCAGGCCGTGGGACAGGGACTATGGCTACACCTTC.

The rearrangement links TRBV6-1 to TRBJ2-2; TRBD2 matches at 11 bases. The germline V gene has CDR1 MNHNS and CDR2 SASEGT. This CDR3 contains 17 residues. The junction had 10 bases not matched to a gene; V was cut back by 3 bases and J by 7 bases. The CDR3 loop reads CASSEEVAGGPNGELFF. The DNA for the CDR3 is TGTGCCAGCAGTGAGGAGGTAGCGGGGGGGCCGAACGGGGAGCTGTTTTTT.

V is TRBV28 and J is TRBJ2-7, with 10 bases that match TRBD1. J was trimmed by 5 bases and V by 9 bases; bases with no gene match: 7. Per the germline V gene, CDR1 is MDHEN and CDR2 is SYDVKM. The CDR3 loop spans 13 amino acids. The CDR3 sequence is CASRDRGRHEQYF. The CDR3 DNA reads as TGTGCCAGTCGTGACAGGGGGCGGCACGAGCAGTACTTC. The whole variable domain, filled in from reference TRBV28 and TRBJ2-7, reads DVKVTQSSRYLVKRTGEKVFLECVQDMDHENMFWYRQDPGLGLRLIYFSYDVKMKEKGDIPEGYSVSREKKERFSLILESASTNQTSMYLCASRDRGRHEQYFGPGTRLTVT.

CDR3 coding DNA: TGCGCCAGCAGTGAGGGGACAGTGAACACTGAAGCTTTCTTT. It translates to CASSEGTVNTEAFF. The chain has TRBV10-1 and TRBJ1-1; the match to TRBD1 covers 7 bases. The germline V gene has CDR1 WNHNN and CDR2 SYGVQD (reference sequence). V dropped 2 bases and J dropped 0; count of bases not matched to a gene: 0. This CDR3 has 14 amino acids.

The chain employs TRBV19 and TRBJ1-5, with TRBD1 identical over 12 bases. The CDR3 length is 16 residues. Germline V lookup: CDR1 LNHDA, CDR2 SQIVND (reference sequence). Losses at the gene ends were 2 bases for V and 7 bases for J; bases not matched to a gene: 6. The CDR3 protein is CASSILLGTGGQPQHF. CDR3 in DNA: TGTGCCAGTAGTATATTGTTAGGGACAGGGGGCCAGCCCCAGCATTTT.

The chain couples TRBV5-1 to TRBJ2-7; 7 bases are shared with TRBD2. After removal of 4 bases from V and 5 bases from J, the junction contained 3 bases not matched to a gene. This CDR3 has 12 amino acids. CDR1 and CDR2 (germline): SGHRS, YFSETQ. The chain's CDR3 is CASSAGRNEQYF. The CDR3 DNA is TGCGCCAGCAGCGCCGGGAGGAACGAGCAGTACTTC.

CDR3 in amino acids: CASSNNAGLNTEAFF. CDR3 in DNA: TGTGCCAGTAGTAACAACGCAGGCCTGAACACTGAAGCTTTCTTT. The rearrangement links TRBV19 to TRBJ1-1; D not certain. Germline V lookup: CDR1 LNHDA, CDR2 SQIVND (reference sequence). This CDR3 spans 15 amino acids. V was cut by 4 bases and J by 0 bases, with 12 bases left in between. Full variable domain (rest looked up from reference TRBV19 and TRBJ1-1): DGGITQSPKYLFRKEGQNVTLSCEQNLNHDAMYWYRQDPGQGLRLIYYSQIVNDFQKGDIAEGYSVSREKKESFPLTVTSAQKNPTAFYLCASSNNAGLNTEAFFGQGTRLTVV.

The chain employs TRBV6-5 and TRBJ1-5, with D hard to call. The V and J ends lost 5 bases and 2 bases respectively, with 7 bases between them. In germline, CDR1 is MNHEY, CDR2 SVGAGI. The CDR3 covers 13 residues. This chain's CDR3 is CASSRLGNQPQHF. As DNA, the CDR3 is TGTGCCAGCAGTAGACTCGGCAATCAGCCCCAGCATTTT.

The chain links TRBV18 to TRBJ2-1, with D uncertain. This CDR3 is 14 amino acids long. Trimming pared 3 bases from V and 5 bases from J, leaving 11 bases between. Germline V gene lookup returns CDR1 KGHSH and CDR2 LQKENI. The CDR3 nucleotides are TGTGCCAGCTCACCGTTGACCAGGAACAATGAGCAGTTCTTC. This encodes CASSPLTRNNEQFF.

The CDR3 sequence: CASSQDRERETQYF. CDR3 nucleotides: TGCGCCAGCAGCCAGGACCGGGAGAGGGAGACCCAGTACTTC. The rearrangement joins TRBV4-1 to TRBJ2-5; the D gene is possibly TRBD2 (6 bases). Trimming pared 3 bases from V and 5 bases from J, leaving 13 bases between. CDR3 length: 14 residues. Germline V CDR1 and CDR2: MGHRA, YSYEKL.

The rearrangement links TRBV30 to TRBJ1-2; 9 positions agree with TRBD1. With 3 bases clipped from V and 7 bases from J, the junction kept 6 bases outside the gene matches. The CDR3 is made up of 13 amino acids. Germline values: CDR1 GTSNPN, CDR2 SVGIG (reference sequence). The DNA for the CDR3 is TGTGCCTGGAGCGGGGACAGGGAACTTGGCTACACCTTC. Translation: CAWSGDRELGYTF. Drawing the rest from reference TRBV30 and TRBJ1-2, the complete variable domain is SQTIHQWPATLVQPVGSPLSLECTVEGTSNPNLYWYRQAAGRGLQLLFYSVGIGQISSEVPQNLSASRPQDRQFILSSKKLLLSDSGFYLCAWSGDRELGYTFGSGTRLTVV.

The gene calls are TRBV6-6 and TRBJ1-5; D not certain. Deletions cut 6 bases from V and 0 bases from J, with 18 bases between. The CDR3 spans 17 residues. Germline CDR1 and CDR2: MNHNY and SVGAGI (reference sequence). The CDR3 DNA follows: TGTGCCAGCAGCCGATTACGGGAAATCTATAGCAATCAGCCCCAGCATTTT. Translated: CASSRLREIYSNQPQHF.

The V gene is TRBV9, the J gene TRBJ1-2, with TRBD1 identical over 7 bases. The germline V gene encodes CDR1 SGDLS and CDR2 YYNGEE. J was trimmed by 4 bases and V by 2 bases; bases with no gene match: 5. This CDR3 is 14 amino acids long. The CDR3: CASSVMGTAYGYTF. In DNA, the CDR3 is TGTGCCAGCAGCGTCATGGGGACAGCCTATGGCTACACCTTC.

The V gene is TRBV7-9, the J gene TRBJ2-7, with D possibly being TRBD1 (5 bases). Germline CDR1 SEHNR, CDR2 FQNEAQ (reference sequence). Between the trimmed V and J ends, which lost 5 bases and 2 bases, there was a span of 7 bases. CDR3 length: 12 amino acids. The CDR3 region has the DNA TGTGCCAGCAGCCTGACAGCCTACGAGCAGTACTTC. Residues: CASSLTAYEQYF. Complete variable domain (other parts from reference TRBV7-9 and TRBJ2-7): DTGVSQNPRHKITKRGQNVTFRCDPISEHNRLYWYRQTLGQGPEFLTYFQNEAQLEKSRLLSDRFSAERPKGSFSTLEIQRTEQGDSAMYLCASSLTAYEQYFGPGTRLTVT.

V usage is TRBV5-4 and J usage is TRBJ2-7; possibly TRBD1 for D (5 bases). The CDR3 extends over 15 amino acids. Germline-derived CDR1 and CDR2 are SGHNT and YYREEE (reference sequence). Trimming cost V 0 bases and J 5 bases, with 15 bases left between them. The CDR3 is CASSLAAGNRDEQYF. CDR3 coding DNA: TGTGCCAGCAGCTTGGCGGCAGGGAATCGGGACGAGCAGTACTTC.